This T cell receptor beta chain was found in a study of CD8 T cells in Susac syndrome. TEMRA cells were FACS-enriched, while CD8+ and CD4+ T cells were negatively isolated. When the RNA was reverse transcribed, random hexamers were used with an input of roughly 0.5 to 1 ug. Across 54 Vbeta and 13 Jbeta, TCR beta CDR3 was amplified with immunoSEQ multiplex PCR. TCRdb called the immunoSEQ multiplex PCR reads again in MiXCR, with one record for every CDR3 protein. In the table there are hundreds of thousands of distinct CDR3 sequences, approximately 91% of which are singletons. The CDR3 covers 12 residues. Per the germline V gene, CDR1 is DFQATT and CDR2 is SNEGSKA (reference sequence). Deletions cut 4 bases from V and 6 bases from J, with 10 bases between.

Material for sequencing was CD8+ T cells from PBMCs. This receptor was taken from a human donor with multiple sclerosis. The rearrangement joins TRBV20-1 to TRBJ2-1; the D is unclear. This chain's CDR3 is CSATITGNEQFF. CDR3 bases: TGCAGTGCTACCATTACCGGCAATGAGCAGTTCTTC.